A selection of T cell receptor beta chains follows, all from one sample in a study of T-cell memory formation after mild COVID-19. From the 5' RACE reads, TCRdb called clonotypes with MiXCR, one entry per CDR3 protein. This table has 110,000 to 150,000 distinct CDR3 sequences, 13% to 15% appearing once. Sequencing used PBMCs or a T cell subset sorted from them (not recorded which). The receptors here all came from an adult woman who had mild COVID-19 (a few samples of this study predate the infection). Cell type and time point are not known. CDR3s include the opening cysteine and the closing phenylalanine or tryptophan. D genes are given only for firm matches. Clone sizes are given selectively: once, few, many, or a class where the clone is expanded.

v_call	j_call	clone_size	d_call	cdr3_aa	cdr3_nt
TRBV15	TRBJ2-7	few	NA	CATSHEGGHLYEQYF	TGTGCCACCAGCCACGAGGGAGGACACCTGTACGAGCAGTACTTC
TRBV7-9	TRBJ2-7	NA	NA	CASETESYEQYF	TGTGCCAGTGAGACAGAGTCCTACGAGCAGTACTTC
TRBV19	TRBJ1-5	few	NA	CASSMLGDQPQHF	TGTGCCAGTAGTATGTTGGGGGATCAGCCCCAGCATTTT
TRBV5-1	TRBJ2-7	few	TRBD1	CASSFLVGQIYEQYF	TGCGCCAGCAGCTTCTTGGTGGGACAGATCTACGAGCAGTACTTC
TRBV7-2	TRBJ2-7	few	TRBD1	CASSHWDRFYEQYF	TGTGCCAGCAGCCATTGGGACAGATTCTACGAGCAGTACTTC
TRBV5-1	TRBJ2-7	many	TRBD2	CASSLGQGLARYEQYF	TGCGCCAGCAGCTTGGGACAGGGACTAGCGCGTTACGAGCAGTACTTC
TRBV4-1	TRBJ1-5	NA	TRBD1	CASSQDQGVGQPQHF	TGCGCCAGCAGCCAAGATCAGGGGGTCGGTCAGCCCCAGCATTTT
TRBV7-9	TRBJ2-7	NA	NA	CASSISGAYEQYF	TGTGCCAGCAGCATAAGCGGCGCATACGAGCAGTACTTC
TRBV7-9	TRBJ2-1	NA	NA	CASSGGKPQFF	TGTGCCAGCAGCGGAGGAAAACCTCAATTCTTC
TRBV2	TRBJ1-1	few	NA	CASIADRGTEAFF	TGTGCCAGCATCGCAGATCGGGGCACTGAAGCTTTCTTT
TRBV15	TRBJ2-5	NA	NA	CATSREVGGQTQYF	TGTGCCACCAGCAGAGAGGTTGGGGGGCAGACCCAGTACTTC
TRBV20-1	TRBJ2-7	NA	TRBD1	CSARVTGGSYEQYF	TGCAGTGCTAGAGTAACAGGGGGCTCCTACGAGCAGTACTTC
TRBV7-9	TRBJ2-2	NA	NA	CASPGDSANTGELFF	TGTGCCAGCCCGGGGGACTCCGCGAACACCGGGGAGCTGTTTTTT
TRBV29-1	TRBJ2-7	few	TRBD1	CSVEGEQGASYEQYF	TGCAGCGTTGAAGGCGAGCAGGGGGCTTCCTACGAGCAGTACTTC
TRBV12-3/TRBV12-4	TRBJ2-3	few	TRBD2	CASSPRLAGATTDTQYF	TGTGCCAGCAGTCCCAGACTAGCGGGAGCTACGACAGATACGCAGTATTTT
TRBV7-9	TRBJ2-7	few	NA	CASSTPQDGSYEQYF	TGTGCCAGCAGCACCCCCCAGGACGGCTCCTACGAGCAGTACTTC
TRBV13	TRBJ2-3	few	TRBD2	CASSLVSGGGKDTQYF	TGTGCCAGCAGCTTAGTTAGTGGGGGGGGAAAAGATACGCAGTATTTT
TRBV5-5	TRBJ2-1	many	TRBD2	CASSPGTSGGPSSYNEQFF	TGTGCCAGCAGCCCGGGGACTAGCGGGGGGCCAAGCTCCTACAATGAGCAGTTCTTC
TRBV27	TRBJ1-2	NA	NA	CASRTAHYGYTF	TGTGCCAGCCGGACCGCTCACTATGGCTACACCTTC
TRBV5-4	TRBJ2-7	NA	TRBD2	CASSLGLAALPSSYEQYF	TGTGCCAGCAGCTTAGGACTAGCGGCACTACCTTCCTCCTACGAGCAGTACTTC
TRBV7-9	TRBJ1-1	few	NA	CASSPPGGTEAFF	TGTGCCAGCAGCCCGCCGGGGGGCACTGAAGCTTTCTTT
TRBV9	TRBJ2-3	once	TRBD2	CASSVEASGGSDTQYF	TGTGCCAGCAGCGTCGAAGCCAGCGGGGGATCGGATACGCAGTATTTT
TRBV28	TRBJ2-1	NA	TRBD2	CASSLTGLAGVHEQFF	TGTGCCAGCAGTTTGACGGGACTAGCGGGAGTTCATGAGCAGTTCTTC
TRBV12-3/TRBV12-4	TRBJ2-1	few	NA	CAVAGNEQFF	TGTGCCGTCGCGGGGAATGAGCAGTTCTTC
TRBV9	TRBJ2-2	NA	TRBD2	CASRSGGSTGELFF	TGTGCCAGCAGGTCGGGCGGGAGCACCGGGGAGCTGTTTTTT
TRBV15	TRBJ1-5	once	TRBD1	CATSPDRGPSQPQHF	TGTGCCACCAGCCCCGACAGGGGACCGAGTCAGCCCCAGCATTTT
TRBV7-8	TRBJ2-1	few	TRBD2	CASSRIAGAGNEQFF	TGTGCCAGCAGCCGAATAGCGGGGGCGGGAAATGAGCAGTTCTTC
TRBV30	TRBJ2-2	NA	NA	CAWSVLRDSTGELFF	TGTGCCTGGAGTGTACTGCGGGATTCCACCGGGGAGCTGTTTTTT
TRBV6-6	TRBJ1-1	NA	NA	CASSYSISGLGTEAFF	TGTGCCAGCAGTTACTCGATTTCGGGGCTGGGCACTGAAGCTTTCTTT
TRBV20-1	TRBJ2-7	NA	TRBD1	CSAKGQGVNNYEQYF	TGCAGTGCGAAAGGACAGGGTGTGAACAACTACGAGCAGTACTTC
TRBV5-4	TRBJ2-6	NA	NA	CASSFKSLSGANVLTF	TGTGCCAGCAGCTTTAAAAGTCTCTCTGGGGCCAACGTCCTGACTTTC
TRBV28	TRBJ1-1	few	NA	CASSFSGHSEAFF	TGTGCCAGCAGTTTTTCCGGACACTCGGAAGCTTTCTTT
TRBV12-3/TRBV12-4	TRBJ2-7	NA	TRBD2	CASNQGGTQQYF	TGTGCCAGCAACCAGGGAGGGACCCAGCAGTACTTC
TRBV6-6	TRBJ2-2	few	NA	CASSPGLPTGELFF	TGTGCCAGCAGTCCAGGACTTCCCACCGGGGAGCTGTTTTTT
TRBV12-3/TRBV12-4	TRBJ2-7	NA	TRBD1	CASSYRGPDEQYF	TGTGCCAGCAGTTACAGGGGACCGGACGAGCAGTACTTC
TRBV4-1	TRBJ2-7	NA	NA	CASSQVMGLEQYF	TGCGCCAGCAGCCAAGTGATGGGGCTCGAGCAGTACTTC
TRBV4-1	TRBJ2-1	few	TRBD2	CASSKKGTSGGRQPGRGSYNEQFF	TGCGCCAGCAGCAAAAAGGGGACTAGCGGGGGGCGGCAACCGGGGCGTGGGTCCTACAATGAGCAGTTCTTC
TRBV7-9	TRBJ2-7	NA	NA	CASSSIGGAGRGEQYF	TGTGCCAGCAGTTCTATCGGCGGGGCAGGCAGGGGCGAGCAGTACTTC
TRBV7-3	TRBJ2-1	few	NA	CASSLRQGSPNEQFF	TGTGCCAGCAGCTTGCGGCAGGGGTCCCCAAATGAGCAGTTCTTC
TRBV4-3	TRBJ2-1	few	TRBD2	CASSQGTRAYNEQFF	TGCGCCAGCAGCCAAGGGACTAGGGCCTACAATGAGCAGTTCTTC
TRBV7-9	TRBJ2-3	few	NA	CASRYRDTQYF	TGTGCCTCCCGGTACCGAGATACGCAGTATTTT
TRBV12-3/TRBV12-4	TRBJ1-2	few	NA	CASTLLGQGYGYTF	TGTGCCAGCACCCTCTTGGGGCAGGGCTATGGCTACACCTTC
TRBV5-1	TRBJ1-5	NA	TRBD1	CASSLNGQGGQPQHF	TGCGCCAGCAGCTTAAATGGACAGGGGGGTCAGCCCCAGCATTTT
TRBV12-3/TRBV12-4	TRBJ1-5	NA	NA	CASSPPGRQYSNQPQHF	TGTGCCAGCAGTCCCCCAGGCAGGCAGTATAGCAATCAGCCCCAGCATTTT
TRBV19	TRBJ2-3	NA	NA	CASTQLGTPSDTQYF	TGTGCCAGTACTCAACTAGGGACACCGTCAGATACGCAGTATTTT
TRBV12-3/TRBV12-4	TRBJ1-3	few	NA	CASSDLGQGNTIYF	TGTGCCAGCAGTGACCTGGGGCAGGGAAACACCATATATTTT
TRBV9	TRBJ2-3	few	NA	CASSGASTYTQYF	TGTGCCAGCAGCGGGGCTAGCACATATACGCAGTATTTT
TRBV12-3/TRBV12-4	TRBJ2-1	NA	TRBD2	CASSWTSGVLF	TGTGCCAGCAGTTGGACTAGCGGGGTCCTTTTC
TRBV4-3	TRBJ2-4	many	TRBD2	CASSQLAGGDIQYF	TGCGCCAGCAGCCAACTAGCGGGAGGGGACATTCAGTACTTC
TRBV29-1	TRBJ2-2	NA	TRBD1	CSVAQGTGELFF	TGCAGCGTTGCACAGGGGACCGGGGAGCTGTTTTTT
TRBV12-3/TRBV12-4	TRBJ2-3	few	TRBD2	CASRGGLAGTDTQYF	TGTGCCAGCAGGGGGGGACTAGCGGGCACAGATACGCAGTATTTT
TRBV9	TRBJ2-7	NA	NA	CASSESGIGEQYF	TGTGCCAGCAGCGAATCAGGGATTGGCGAGCAGTACTTC
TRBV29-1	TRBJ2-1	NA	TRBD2	CSVVPAGGTYNEQFF	TGCAGCGTTGTACCAGCGGGGGGTACCTACAATGAGCAGTTCTTC
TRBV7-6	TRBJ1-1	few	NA	CASSSNAEAFF	TGTGCCAGCAGCTCCAACGCCGAGGCTTTCTTT
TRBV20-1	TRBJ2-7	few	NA	CSARTDLSYEQYF	TGCAGTGCTCGGACCGATCTCTCCTACGAGCAGTACTTC
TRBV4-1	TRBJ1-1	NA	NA	CASSRGLGTEAFF	TGCGCCAGCAGCCGCGGGCTGGGGACTGAAGCTTTCTTT
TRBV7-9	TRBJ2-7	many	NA	CASSLPPSYEQYF	TGTGCCAGCAGCTTACCTCCCTCCTACGAGCAGTACTTC
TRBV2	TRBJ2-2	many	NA	CASHLDTRPSGELFF	TGTGCCAGTCACTTGGACACGCGACCTTCCGGGGAGCTGTTTTTT
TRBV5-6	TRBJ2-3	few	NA	CASSQRFPDTQYF	TGTGCCAGCAGCCAAAGATTCCCAGATACGCAGTATTTT